This is a list of T cell receptor beta chains from one sample in a study of shared clonotypes between healthy human individuals. Clones were read by immunoSEQ multiplex PCR, and TCRdb kept only the in-frame ones, dropping some. Seen here are under 2.5 million clones, about nine tenths observed once, and the top ten hold approximately 0.4%. The specimen was naive CD4+ T cells from PBMCs. Source of these receptors: a man between 18 and 35 years old in good health. Some clones in this sample may be carry-over from other donors' samples. Both conserved end residues are part of each CDR3. Fields, in order: V gene, J gene, D gene, clone size, CDR3 DNA, CDR3 protein. D genes are given only for firm matches. The listing skips clone size in some rows; elsewhere it reads once, few, many or a size class.

>TRBV28|TRBJ1-5|TRBD1|.
TGTGCCAGCAGTACGGACAGGGACGTCGTTCAGCCCCAGCATTTT
CASSTDRDVVQPQHF
>TRBV27|TRBJ2-7|.|.
TGTGCCAGCAGTTTAAGGGGTCCTCCGGGGAGCTCCTACGAGCAGTACTTC
CASSLRGPPGSSYEQYF
>TRBV4-1|TRBJ2-5|TRBD2|.
TGCGCCAGCAGCCAGGCTGACACCGGGACTAAGTCGTCCCAGTACTTC
CASSQADTGTKSSQYF
>TRBV11-3|TRBJ2-3|.|.
TGTGCCAGCAGCTTAGATGGGCGGCTTAGCACAGATACGCAGTATTTT
CASSLDGRLSTDTQYF
>TRBV19|TRBJ2-7|TRBD1|.
TGTGCCAGTAGTATCACAGGGGGCTCTCGGGTCGAGCAGTACTTC
CASSITGGSRVEQYF
>TRBV25-1|TRBJ2-7|.|.
TGTGCCAGCAGTGAATGGGCGACGGGGGTCGACGAGCAGTACTTC
CASSEWATGVDEQYF
>TRBV5-1|TRBJ1-2|.|.
TGCGCCAGCAGCTTGGTCTTGCCAGCCGATTTTAACTATGGCTACACCTTC
CASSLVLPADFNYGYTF
>TRBV18|TRBJ1-1|TRBD1|.
TGTGCCAGCTCACCCCAACAGGGGATGGACACTGAAGCTTTCTTT
CASSPQQGMDTEAFF
>TRBV11-1|TRBJ1-5|.|few
TGTGCCAGCAGCTCAAGGTACGGTCAGCCCCAGCATTTT
CASSSRYGQPQHF
>TRBV5-4|TRBJ2-2|TRBD2|.
TGTGCCAGCAGCCCTTCAAGCTCGACTAGCGGGATTATCACCGGGGAGCTGTTTTTT
CASSPSSSTSGIITGELFF
>TRBV6-1|TRBJ1-1|.|.
TGTGCCAGCAGTGAACGGGCAGGGACCACTGAAGCTTTCTTT
CASSERAGTTEAFF
>TRBV7-2|TRBJ2-4|TRBD2|.
TGTGCCAGCAGCACGCCGGGACTAGCGGGAGGGCCAGGGAAAAACATTCAGTACTTC
CASSTPGLAGGPGKNIQYF
>TRBV2|TRBJ2-7|.|.
TGTGCCAGCAGTTTTACCTACGAGCAGTACTTC
CASSFTYEQYF
>TRBV4-1|TRBJ1-2|TRBD1|few
TGCGCCAGCAGCCAAGAAAGACAGGGGATCTATGGCTACACCTTC
CASSQERQGIYGYTF
>TRBV19|TRBJ1-2|.|.
TGTGCCAGTAGGCCTCGGGGGGGGGACTCTGGCTACACCTTC
CASRPRGGDSGYTF